Shown below are 13 T cell receptor beta chains from a single sample sequenced in a study of response to subunit inactivated influenza vaccine. TCRdb recomputed calls from the RT-PCR reads with MiXCR, one row per CDR3 protein. The sample holds 540,000 or so distinct CDR3 sequences, approximately 12% seen once. Sequences were derived from PBMCs from blood, sampled 40 to 50 days after vaccination. These receptors came from a man aged 45-65 years who received an inactivated influenza vaccine.

This clonotype was seen at least ten times. This sequence joins TRBV5-1 and TRBJ2-1; possible D gene TRBD1, 6 bases. This CDR3 spans 13 amino acids. From germline, CDR1 is SGHRS and CDR2 YFSETQ. V was shortened by 3 bases and J by 5 bases, with 9 bases between the two germline ends. The CDR3 spells CASSSDRNNEQFF. The CDR3 region has the DNA TGCGCCAGCAGCTCGGACAGAAACAATGAGCAGTTCTTC.

This clonotype was detected ten times or more. The V call is TRBV7-2, the J call TRBJ2-7, with no clear D. Germline lookup yields CDR1 SGHTA and CDR2 FQGNSA. Between the trimmed V and J ends, which lost 1 base and 4 bases, there was a span of 14 bases. The CDR3 covers 15 residues. Here the CDR3 reads CASSLVGLGIYEQYF. The CDR3 region has the DNA TGTGCCAGCAGCTTAGTTGGCTTAGGAATATACGAGCAGTACTTC.

This clonotype was detected many times. The genes are TRBV15 and TRBJ2-1, with TRBD2 matching over 7 bases. The CDR3 runs to 15 residues. V shed 4 bases, J shed 7 bases, and the junction held 10 bases outside the gene matches. From germline, CDR1 is LNHNV and CDR2 YYDKDF (reference sequence). The CDR3 DNA is TGTGCCACCAGCAAACTGGGACTATCCTTAAATGAGCAGTTCTTC. It yields the protein CATSKLGLSLNEQFF.

This clonotype was recorded at least ten times. This chain uses TRBV12-3 or TRBV12-4 with TRBJ2-2; D not resolved. V dropped 8 bases and J dropped 1 base, with 5 bases sitting between them. The CDR3 has 12 amino acids. Here the CDR3 reads CASLRNTGELFF. The CDR3 nucleotides read TGTGCCAGCCTCCGGAACACCGGGGAGCTGTTTTTT.

This clonotype was detected a few times. CDR3 sequence: CASRLRTRSYEQYF. DNA for the CDR3: TGTGCCAGCAGGCTGAGAACAAGGAGCTACGAGCAGTACTTC. The chain uses TRBV28 and TRBJ2-7; D is undetermined. CDR1 MDHEN and CDR2 SYDVKM come from the germline V gene. Between the trimmed V and J ends, which lost 6 bases and 3 bases, there was a span of 15 bases. The CDR3 is 14 amino acids.

This clonotype was counted between two and nine times. The chain combines TRBV12-3 or TRBV12-4 with TRBJ1-3; D is uncertain. V was shortened by 0 bases and J by 9 bases, with 9 bases between the two germline ends. The CDR3 has 13 amino acids. The DNA of the CDR3 is TGTGCCAGCAGTTTAGCGCTTGGTGGCACCATATATTTT. Protein: CASSLALGGTIYF.

In this sample, this clonotype turned up many times. Written as DNA, the CDR3 is TGTGCCAGCAGCTTACCCGGGACAGGTTACACTGAAGCTTTCTTT. Its translation: CASSLPGTGYTEAFF. The V call is TRBV7-8, the J call TRBJ1-1; TRBD1 agrees at 8 bases. The ends lost 2 bases at V and 3 bases at J; junction bases unmatched: 5. Germline V gives CDR1 SGHVS, CDR2 FQNEAQ. The CDR3 extends over 15 amino acids. Full variable domain (outside the CDR3, taken from reference TRBV7-8 and TRBJ1-1): GAGVSQSPRYKVAKRGQDVALRCDPISGHVSLFWYQQALGQGPEFLTYFQNEAQLDKSGLPSDRFFAERPEGSVSTLKIQRTQQEDSAVYLCASSLPGTGYTEAFFGQGTRLTVV.

This clonotype was observed a handful of times. This rearrangement joins TRBV5-1 to TRBJ2-3; maybe TRBD2 (6 bases). V was trimmed by 4 bases and J by 0 bases, leaving 12 bases between them. CDR1 is SGHRS and CDR2 is YFSETQ in the germline V gene. The CDR3 covers 15 residues. CDR3 region: CASSPGTLSTDTQYF. CDR3 nucleotide sequence: TGCGCCAGCAGCCCCGGGACTCTAAGCACAGATACGCAGTATTTT. Full variable domain (outside the CDR3, taken from reference TRBV5-1 and TRBJ2-3): KAGVTQTPRYLIKTRGQQVTLSCSPISGHRSVSWYQQTPGQGLQFLFEYFSETQRNKGNFPGRFSGRQFSNSRSEMNVSTLELGDSALYLCASSPGTLSTDTQYFGPGTRLTVL.

The chain couples TRBV19 to TRBJ1-5, with D unclear. Germline CDR1 LNHDA, CDR2 SQIVND (reference sequence). The CDR3 runs 15 residues. V was clipped by 3 bases and J by 5 bases, with 14 bases between them. Here the CDR3 DNA reads TGTGCCAGTAGTATGGGTGGATTTGGATATCAGCCCCAGCATTTT. Amino acids: CASSMGGFGYQPQHF. The full variable domain, with the rest looked up from reference TRBV19 and TRBJ1-5, is DGGITQSPKYLFRKEGQNVTLSCEQNLNHDAMYWYRQDPGQGLRLIYYSQIVNDFQKGDIAEGYSVSREKKESFPLTVTSAQKNPTAFYLCASSMGGFGYQPQHFGDGTRLSIL.

This clonotype was seen a handful of times. The chain has TRBV24-1 and TRBJ2-3; D uncertain. This CDR3 region has 14 residues. With 4 bases removed from V and 1 base from J, the gap between germline ends came to 8 bases. Germline-derived CDR1 and CDR2 are KGHDR and SFDVKD. CDR3 residues: CATSEARGTDTQYF. The CDR3 DNA sequence: TGTGCCACCAGTGAAGCAAGAGGCACAGATACGCAGTATTTT.

The table lists this clonotype with a few counts. The rearrangement joins TRBV6-1 to TRBJ2-7; tentatively, D is TRBD1 (6 bases). V was trimmed by 4 bases and J by 6 bases, leaving 16 bases between them. Germline V gene sequence: CDR1 MNHNS, CDR2 SASEGT. There are 14 residues in the CDR3. CDR3: CASSVGQSQAEQYF. The CDR3 DNA follows: TGTGCCAGCAGTGTTGGACAGTCCCAGGCCGAGCAGTACTTC.

At least ten counts were recorded for this clonotype. This chain uses TRBV6-5 with TRBJ2-5, with a tentative D call TRBD2 (7 bases). V dropped 0 bases and J dropped 5 bases, with 25 bases sitting between them. Germline V CDR1 and CDR2: MNHEY, SVGAGI. The CDR3 sequence is 19 residues long. CDR3: CASSYSGGPTRSQKETQYF. The CDR3 coding sequence is TGTGCCAGCAGTTACTCGGGGGGGCCCACACGTTCCCAAAAGGAGACCCAGTACTTC.

V is TRBV6-1 and J is TRBJ2-7; perhaps D is TRBD1 or TRBD2 (5 bases each). The CDR3 length is 16 residues. The V end was cut by 5 bases, the J end by 4 bases, with 21 bases between. Per germline, CDR1 MNHNS and CDR2 SASEGT. This chain's CDR3 is CASSSSGALEWYEQYF. In nucleotides, the CDR3 is TGTGCCAGCAGTAGCTCCGGGGCCCTTGAATGGTACGAGCAGTACTTC.